These 13 T cell receptor beta chains were sequenced from one sample in a study of blood T cell repertoires in COVID-19. Some clones are missing from TCRdb's copy, which holds only in-frame ones; the method was immunoSEQ multiplex PCR. The profile shows about 170,000 clones, around 90% of them singletons. The sample was peripheral blood. These receptor sequences come from a man younger than 35 with COVID-19, enrolled during active disease.

A single count supports this clone. This chain uses TRBV5-5 with TRBJ2-2; D is unresolved. Germline V lookup: CDR1 SGHKS, CDR2 YYEKEE (reference sequence). V was pared by 1 base and J by 0 bases, with 10 bases between. The length of the CDR3 is 16 residues. The CDR3 DNA sequence: TGTGCCAGCAGCTTGTTTGCCGGTTCGAACACCGGGGAGCTGTTTTTT. It translates to CASSLFAGSNTGELFF. The variable domain in full, with the rest retrieved from reference TRBV5-5 and TRBJ2-2, is DAGVTQSPTHLIKTRGQQVTLRCSPISGHKSVSWYQQVLGQGPQFIFQYYEKEERGRGNFPDRFSARQFPNYSSELNVNALLLGDSALYLCASSLFAGSNTGELFFGEGSRLTVL.

The chain employs TRBV28 and TRBJ1-2, with D perhaps matching TRBD1 (5 bases). Trimming shortened V by 6 bases and J by 4 bases, and 15 bases separated the two germline ends. Germline CDR1 is MDHEN and CDR2 is SYDVKM. The length of the CDR3 is 14 residues. The CDR3 loop is CASSPPFRVYGYTF. The CDR3, as DNA: TGTGCCAGCAGCCCCCCGTTCAGGGTCTATGGCTACACCTTC.

This chain links TRBV6-6 with TRBJ1-1, with D possibly TRBD1 on 5 matching bases. Trimming removed 6 bases from V and 8 bases from J, with 16 bases in between. The CDR3 loop spans 13 amino acids. Looked up from germline, CDR1 is MNHNY and CDR2 is SVGAGI (reference sequence). CDR3 protein: CASRISGNWEAFF. In DNA form, the CDR3 reads TGTGCCAGCAGAATATCAGGGAATTGGGAAGCTTTCTTT.

The rearrangement uses TRBV24-1 and TRBJ2-1; D is perhaps TRBD1 (6 bases). The CDR3 consists of 14 residues. V gave up 1 base and J gave up 6 bases, with 9 bases separating them. CDR1 is KGHDR and CDR2 is SFDVKD in the germline V gene. In nucleotides, the CDR3 is TGTGCCACCAGTGATTTAAAACAGGGCAATGAGCAGTTCTTC. Protein sequence: CATSDLKQGNEQFF.

The CDR3 region is CATGIDRGASYEQYF. CDR3 nucleotide sequence: TGTGCCACCGGAATAGACAGGGGAGCCTCCTACGAGCAGTACTTC. V and J are TRBV15 and TRBJ2-7; 8 nucleotides agree with TRBD1. This CDR3 is 15 amino acids long. Germline V CDR1 and CDR2: LNHNV, YYDKDF (reference sequence). V lost 8 bases to trimming and J lost 0 bases; unmatched junction nucleotides: 9. Together with reference TRBV15 and TRBJ2-7, the CDR3 gives the full variable domain: DAMVIQNPRYQVTQFGKPVTLSCSQTLNHNVMYWYQQKSSQAPKLLFHYYDKDFNNEADTPDNFQSRRPNTSFCFLDIRSPGLGDTAMYLCATGIDRGASYEQYFGPGTRLTVT.

This chain uses TRBV9 with TRBJ2-7, with TRBD2 identical over 7 bases. This CDR3 is built from 15 residues. Germline assignment: CDR1 SGDLS and CDR2 YYNGEE. V dropped 0 bases and J dropped 2; count of bases not matched to a gene: 5. The CDR3 DNA reads TGTGCCAGCAGCGTAGGGCCTAGCGGAACCTACGAGCAGTACTTC. Its protein is CASSVGPSGTYEQYF.

V and J are TRBV9 and TRBJ2-7, with D possibly TRBD2 on 5 matching bases. Germline V gene lookup returns CDR1 SGDLS and CDR2 YYNGEE. The CDR3 loop spans 14 amino acids. V dropped 3 bases and J dropped 7 bases, with 17 bases sitting between them. The CDR3 region is CASSAWTDEREQYF. CDR3 in DNA: TGTGCCAGCAGCGCGTGGACTGACGAGCGGGAGCAGTACTTC.

This clone was seen only once. The chain carries TRBV7-3 and TRBJ2-1; 10 bases line up with TRBD1. This CDR3 contains 16 residues. V lost 5 bases to trimming and J lost 7 bases; unmatched junction nucleotides: 11. Germline CDR1 SGHTA, CDR2 FQGTGA. CDR3 sequence reads: CASSPHSTGGRNEQFF. CDR3 DNA: TGTGCCAGCAGCCCACATTCGACAGGGGGCAGGAATGAGCAGTTCTTC.

This sequence joins TRBV7-8 and TRBJ2-5; D might be TRBD2 (6 bases). In germline, CDR1 is SGHVS, CDR2 FQNEAQ. There are 13 residues in the CDR3. V lost 1 base to trimming and J lost 5 bases, with 8 bases between them. This CDR3 is CASSLGAGETQYF. The CDR3 DNA reads as TGTGCCAGCAGCTTAGGGGCGGGGGAGACCCAGTACTTC.

The rearrangement joins TRBV28 to TRBJ2-7, with a possible D match to TRBD2 (6 bases). With 3 bases removed from V and 5 bases from J, the gap between germline ends came to 17 bases. Germline CDR1 and CDR2: MDHEN and SYDVKM. The CDR3 sequence is 15 residues long. The CDR3, as DNA: TGTGCCAGCAGTTTCGCGGGGAGAATCCGGCACGAGCAGTACTTC. Translated: CASSFAGRIRHEQYF.

The chain links TRBV30 to TRBJ1-1; TRBD1 aligns across 8 bases. The junction had 14 bases not matched to a gene; V was cut back by 5 bases and J by 12 bases. The CDR3 is made up of 13 amino acids. The V gene's germline CDR1 is GTSNPN and CDR2 SVGIG (reference sequence). The CDR3 region is CAWDDRGGWNTFF. The DNA of the CDR3 is TGTGCCTGGGACGACAGGGGTGGGTGGAATACTTTCTTT.

The J gene is TRBJ2-7, the V gene TRBV10-3; TRBD1 matches 8 bases. V shed 5 bases, J shed 4 bases, and the junction held 10 bases outside the gene matches. This CDR3 is built from 15 residues. The germline CDR1 and CDR2 sequences are ENHRY and SYGVKD. CDR3 in DNA: TGTGCCATCAGTACCCCGGCAGGGGGCGGGTACGAGCAGTACTTC. Protein: CAISTPAGGGYEQYF.

The chain carries TRBV6-4 and TRBJ2-1; 13 nucleotides agree with TRBD2. The CDR3 is 15 amino acids. Germline trimming cut 5 bases from V and 6 bases from J; bases unmatched to any gene: 4. From germline, CDR1 is MRHNA and CDR2 SNTAGT. The CDR3 nucleotides read TGTGCCAGCAGTTCGGGACTAGCGGGAACCAATGAGCAGTTCTTC. It yields the protein CASSSGLAGTNEQFF.